One and the same sample provided the 8 T cell receptor beta chains below, sequenced in a study of blood T cell repertoires in COVID-19. Profiling relied on immunoSEQ multiplex PCR, and the TCRdb table lists in-frame clones only, not all of them. The data hold approximately 440,000 clones, with around 88% observed a single time. The sequenced sample was peripheral blood. These receptors originate from a woman aged 50 to 60 with COVID-19, enrolled during active disease.

J is TRBJ1-1 and V is TRBV11-1; D call uncertain. The germline V gene encodes CDR1 SGHAT and CDR2 FQDESV (reference sequence). The CDR3 is 14 amino acids. With 5 bases removed from V and 5 bases from J, the gap between germline ends came to 15 bases. The CDR3 DNA sequence: TGTGCCAGCAGCCCCCGCCGGGTTGCGACTGAAGCTTTCTTT. Encoded protein: CASSPRRVATEAFF.

The rearrangement joins TRBV5-1 to TRBJ2-3, with D unresolved. V lost 4 bases to trimming and J lost 2 bases, with 11 bases between them. Per the germline V gene, CDR1 is SGHRS and CDR2 is YFSETQ. The CDR3 spans 14 residues. Here the CDR3 reads CASSVVYSTDTQYF. CDR3 in DNA: TGCGCCAGCAGCGTCGTCTACTCCACAGATACGCAGTATTTT.

The V gene is TRBV7-6, the J gene TRBJ1-5, with D perhaps TRBD1 (5 bases). Per the germline V gene, CDR1 is SGHVS and CDR2 is FNYEAQ. This CDR3 is built from 13 residues. Trimming removed 0 bases at V and 7 bases at J, with 7 bases between. The CDR3 region is CASSLARGQPQHF. In DNA form, the CDR3 reads TGTGCCAGCAGCTTAGCCCGGGGGCAGCCCCAGCATTTT. The full variable domain, in which reference TRBV7-6 and TRBJ1-5 provide the parts outside the CDR3, is GAGVSQSPRYKVTKRGQDVALRCDPISGHVSLYWYRQALGQGPEFLTYFNYEAQQDKSGLPNDRFSAERPEGSISTLTIQRTEQRDSAMYRCASSLARGQPQHFGDGTRLSIL.

This clone was recorded only once. The chain uses TRBV24-1 and TRBJ2-5; D gene uncertain. V dropped 5 bases and J dropped 2 bases, with 5 bases sitting between them. This CDR3 contains 12 residues. Germline V gene data show CDR1 as KGHDR and CDR2 as SFDVKD. CDR3 nucleotides: TGTGCCACCAGTGGGAGTCAAGAGACCCAGTACTTC. Residues: CATSGSQETQYF.

The V call is TRBV11-3, the J call TRBJ2-3; 11 nucleotides agree with TRBD2. Unmatched junction bases numbered 2, after V lost 1 base and J lost 2 bases. CDR1 is SGHNT, CDR2 YENEEA, per germline. The CDR3 loop spans 16 amino acids. CDR3 DNA sequence: TGTGCCAGCAGCTTAGGACTAGCGGGGACCACAGATACGCAGTATTTT. Its translation is CASSLGLAGTTDTQYF.

V gene TRBV5-1 combines with J gene TRBJ1-6; 8 nucleotides line up with TRBD1. With V trimmed by 4 bases and J by 5 bases, 8 bases remained unmatched. The CDR3 is 16 residues long. Germline assignment: CDR1 SGHRS and CDR2 YFSETQ. This CDR3 is CASSPTRTGNNSPLHF. Here the CDR3 DNA reads TGCGCCAGCAGCCCAACCCGGACAGGGAATAATTCACCCCTCCACTTT.

The genes are TRBV3-1 (or the pseudogene TRBV3-2) and TRBJ2-1, with 7 positions matching TRBD1. CDR1 LGHDT and CDR2 YNNKEL come from the germline V gene (reference sequence). The CDR3 extends over 15 amino acids. J gave up 9 bases and V 4 bases, and 12 bases lay outside the gene matches. The CDR3 DNA sequence: TGTGCCAGCAGCCCACAAGGACAGGTTCACGGTGAGCAGTTCTTC. Its protein product is CASSPQGQVHGEQFF.

This chain links TRBV12-5 with TRBJ2-1; a weak D match, TRBD2 (6 bases). Germline V gives CDR1 LGHNT, CDR2 FRNRAP. V was trimmed by 2 bases and J by 5 bases, leaving 19 bases between them. This CDR3 is 17 amino acids long. The CDR3 DNA reads TGTGCTAGTGGTTTGTCCTTCACCGGGACTGAGAACAATGAGCAGTTCTTC. The encoded protein is CASGLSFTGTENNEQFF.